This section outlines one T cell receptor beta chain sequence together with its context. Antigen specificity is unknown. The entry originates in a study of cytomegalovirus exposure and HLA in healthy donors. Study-level findings and limits: Whilst most TCR sequences proved rare, a subset of public TCRs occurred across many donors. Cytomegalovirus association was assigned to approximately 160 TCR beta chains.

V gave up 3 bases and J gave up 2 bases; unmatched junction bases: 5. The V gene's germline CDR1 is LNHDA and CDR2 SQIVND (reference sequence). There are 16 residues in the CDR3. Amplification used 60 Vbeta primers and 13 Jbeta primers. As originally analysed: An analysis that came later counted some 85 million unique TCR beta chains, 10 million to 12 million shared. Clones were read by immunoSEQ multiplex PCR, and TCRdb kept only the in-frame ones, dropping some. V and J calls and clone size are copied from that table; D and trimming were computed from the DNA. Of 100,000 to 120,000 clones listed, over 70% were seen once; the top ten hold 2.1%.

The sequence came from a man aged 25-45 years in good health and CMV-seronegative. The chain uses TRBV19 and TRBJ2-2; 8 bases line up with TRBD1. Sequenced sample: PBMCs. As DNA, the CDR3 is TGTGCCAGTAGTATTAGGACAGGGTACAACACCGGGGAGCTGTTTTTT. This gives the protein CASSIRTGYNTGELFF.